The T cell receptor beta chain described here comes from a study of OX40 agonist ivuxolimab in advanced cancers. Study-level background: Ivuxolimab was a fully human IgG2 agonistic monoclonal antibody targeting the costimulatory receptor OX40 (CD134). Intravenous ivuxolimab was administered to patients every 2 weeks at six dose levels: 0.01, 0.1, 0.3, 1.5, 3 and 10 mg/kg. Among the 50 to 55 dose-escalation patients, 19 had hepatocellular carcinoma, approximately 15 melanoma, 9 renal cell carcinoma and 9 head and neck cancer. In the dose-escalation cohort, roughly 80% of patients were male, and the mean age was approximately 55 years, with a range of about 23 to 85. Prior anti-PD-1, anti-PD-L1 or anti-CTLA-4 therapy was permitted, and 30% to 45% of dose-escalation patients had received checkpoint inhibitors. Partial responses occurred in three dose-escalation patients: two with cutaneous melanoma and one with hepatocellular carcinoma. Peripheral TCRbeta sequencing aimed to test whether ivuxolimab altered TCR sequence diversity and caused clonal T-cell expansion. The paper describes the monotherapy dose-escalation part (N ≈ 51 patients) of the phase I trial of ivuxolimab.

In regard to this clone: The specificity of this receptor is unknown. No much larger clone is present one base from it, and per-base qualities are unavailable.

What the work shows at the level of the full study, not this receptor alone: Partial responders in the 0.1-3.0 mg/kg groups had among the lowest normalized peripheral clonal expansion, especially among CD8+ T cells. Clonal expansion of both CD4+ and CD8+ blood T cells was observed from baseline to week 6 at doses 0.1 to 3.0 mg/kg. After ivuxolimab, expanded clones were on average more numerous among CD8+ T cells than among CD4+ T cells. The antigen specificity of the clonally expanded peripheral T cells was not determined. Low levels of normalized T-cell clonal expansion were also shown by some nonresponding patients.

Genomic DNA was isolated from the sorted cells so that the TCRbeta CDR3 region could be sequenced. The immunoSEQ Assay was used for sequencing of TCRbeta CDR3 regions. This immuneACCESS table, as held by TCRdb, lists in-frame sequences with V and J called but not all clones. Of the missing ones, under half trace to an unresolved V gene in checked studies; the others have no known cause. The table for this sample lists roughly 66,000 clones; 75% to 90% of them were counted only once. The top ten clones comprise over 2% of the sample. The germline V gene sets CDR1 to MNHNS and CDR2 to SASEGT. The CDR3 sequence holds 14 residues, the cysteine and phenylalanine included. Only CDR3 DNA is held: 42 bases, read in frame from base 1. V lost 3 bases and J lost 3 bases, and the count of bases not matched to a germline gene is 2. The trial excluded patients who had a history of autoimmune disease or who were on systemic immunosuppression. In every dose cohort, peripheral blood was drawn for TCR sequencing at baseline, cycle 4 day 1, and cycle 7 day 1. The samples were drawn from a first-in-human, open-label, multicenter phase I dose-escalation trial of ivuxolimab. Adults with locally advanced or metastatic melanoma, renal cell carcinoma, hepatocellular carcinoma or head and neck squamous cell carcinoma were enrolled in the trial. CD4+ and CD8+ T cells were sorted separately from peripheral blood before TCR sequencing.

This specimen consisted of CD4+ or CD8+ T cells sorted from blood, obtained in a trial of the OX40 agonist ivuxolimab. Recombination linked TRBV6-1 to TRBJ2-7, with 10 bases matching TRBD2. The sequence came from an adult with an advanced solid tumor such as melanoma, head and neck, liver or kidney cancer. Here is the DNA: TGTGCCAGCAGTGAGAGCGGGAGGGACTACGAGCAGTACTTC. The encoded protein is CASSESGRDYEQYF.